This T cell receptor (beta chain) was sequenced in a study of blood T cell repertoires in COVID-19. Study-level information: The origin of the acute and convalescent COVID-19 samples was the United States, Italy and Spain. PBMCs, B-cell-depleted T cells, or T cells were the source of the cDNA or gDNA that made up the material.

Between the trimmed V and J ends, which lost 3 bases and 8 bases, there was a span of 19 bases. The CDR3 runs to 15 residues. Germline CDR1 reads SGHAT; CDR2 reads FQDESV (reference sequence). Data came from immunoSEQ multiplex PCR; TCRdb stores just in-frame clones and leaves some out. The sample has approximately 56,000 clones, roughly four fifths seen once; the top ten hold around a quarter. The chain carries TRBV11-1 and TRBJ1-2, with D possibly matching TRBD1 (6 bases). Sequenced material: peripheral blood. The TCR comes from a woman of 80 years or more with COVID-19, enrolled during active disease. The CDR3 DNA reads TGTGCCAGCAGCTTGGGACAAACGATGAGGTCCGGCTACACCTTC. Translating gives CASSLGQTMRSGYTF. Complete variable domain (other parts from reference TRBV11-1 and TRBJ1-2): EAEVAQSPRYKITEKSQAVAFWCDPISGHATLYWYRQILGQGPELLVQFQDESVVDDSQLPKDRFSAERLKGVDSTLKIQPAELGDSAMYLCASSLGQTMRSGYTFGSGTRLTVV.